A single sample gave rise to the 14 T cell receptor beta chains below, sequenced in a study of shared clonotypes between healthy human individuals. Measured with immunoSEQ multiplex PCR; TCRdb has only the in-frame clones, and not every one. This sample has just over 2,000,000 clones, with 90% to 95% found just once. Sequenced sample: naive CD4+ T cells sorted from blood. The subset is: CD45RA+ positively selected. The receptors derive from a man younger than 35 in good health.

The V gene is TRBV28, the J gene TRBJ2-5; D possibly matches TRBD1 or TRBD2 (5 bases each). Looked up from germline, CDR1 is MDHEN and CDR2 is SYDVKM. This CDR3 spans 15 amino acids. V was trimmed by 3 bases and J by 3 bases, leaving 14 bases between them. CDR3 sequence: CASSLDGTVEETQYF. The CDR3 DNA is TGTGCCAGCAGTTTGGATGGGACGGTGGAAGAGACCCAGTACTTC.

The chain has TRBV1 and TRBJ2-6; whether TRBD1, the table's D call, matches the DNA was not checked. TRBV1 is shown as a pseudogene. The CDR3 consists of 16 residues. The CDR3 DNA reads as TGCACCAGCAGCCGTAGCAGGGTTTGTTTCGCCAACGTCCTGACTTTC. Amino acids: CTSSRSRVCFANVLTF.

This clone was observed once. The rearrangement links TRBV5-8 to TRBJ1-5, with TRBD1 matching over 7 bases. V lost 4 bases, J lost 1 base, and 5 bases stayed unmatched. The germline CDR1 and CDR2 sequences are SGHTS and YDEGEE. CDR3 length: 15 residues. The CDR3 DNA reads as TGTGCCAGCAGCCCAGGGGGGGTGAGCAATCAGCCCCAGCATTTT. It is translated as CASSPGGVSNQPQHF.

The chain links TRBV6-4 to TRBJ1-2; D perhaps matches TRBD1 (6 bases). Germline-derived CDR1 and CDR2 are MRHNA and SNTAGT. This CDR3 is 13 amino acids long. Trimming took off 0 bases at V and 8 bases at J, with 10 bases between the two ends. CDR3: CASSDSDSGGYTF. CDR3 coding DNA: TGTGCCAGCAGTGACTCGGACAGTGGGGGCTACACCTTC.

The chain links TRBV19 to TRBJ2-2; TRBD1 agrees at 12 bases. The germline gives CDR1 LNHDA, CDR2 SQIVND (reference sequence). Trimming cost V 9 bases and J 6 bases; bases outside gene matches: 8. The CDR3 has 15 residues. The CDR3 bases are TGTGCCAGCTCAGCCGGGACAGGGGGCTCCGGGGAGCTGTTTTTT. Protein: CASSAGTGGSGELFF.

The rearrangement joins TRBV5-1 to TRBJ2-7, with D perhaps matching TRBD1 or TRBD2 (5 bases each). The CDR3 is 13 amino acids. Germline assignment: CDR1 SGHRS and CDR2 YFSETQ. V was clipped by 5 bases and J by 1 base, with 10 bases between them. The CDR3 protein is CASRGPASYEQYF. For the CDR3, the DNA is TGCGCCAGCAGGGGACCTGCGTCCTACGAGCAGTACTTC.

As to this clone: Other DNA sequences in this specimen translate into the identical CDR3. The chain links TRBV11-3 to TRBJ1-1; D unresolved. CDR1 is SGHNT and CDR2 is YENEEA in the germline V gene. The CDR3 is 13 residues long. Trimming stripped 1 base from V and 1 base from J, with 4 bases between. CDR3 residues: CASSLVSNTEAFF. In DNA, the CDR3 is TGTGCCAGCAGCTTAGTTTCGAACACTGAAGCTTTCTTT.

Only a few counts were recorded for this clone. CDR3 residues: CAISGGGQPTNYGYTF. CDR3 DNA: TGTGCCATCAGTGGGGGCGGACAGCCTACTAACTATGGCTACACCTTC. This chain joins TRBV10-3 and TRBJ1-2; D is perhaps TRBD1 (6 bases). CDR3 size: 16 residues. Deletions cut 4 bases from V and 0 bases from J, with 15 bases between. CDR1 and CDR2 (germline): ENHRY, SYGVKD.

The J gene is TRBJ2-1, the V gene TRBV11-2, with D uncertain. Germline lookup yields CDR1 SGHAT and CDR2 FQNNGV. This CDR3 spans 11 amino acids. V was shortened by 3 bases and J by 15 bases, with 12 bases between the two germline ends. The CDR3 region is CASSFRRNWFF. The DNA of the CDR3 is TGTGCCAGCAGCTTTCGGCGGAATTGGTTCTTC.

V usage is TRBV18 and J usage is TRBJ2-1, with 12 bases that match TRBD2. Germline CDR1 and CDR2: KGHSH and LQKENI. This CDR3 contains 16 residues. Losses at the gene ends were 5 bases for V and 3 bases for J; bases not matched to a gene: 5. CDR3 protein: CASSATSGGIYNEQFF. CDR3 coding DNA: TGTGCCAGCTCAGCGACTAGCGGGGGAATCTACAATGAGCAGTTCTTC.

The chain couples TRBV7-2 to TRBJ2-4, with D tentatively TRBD2 (7 bases). The germline V gene has CDR1 SGHTA and CDR2 FQGNSA. The CDR3 is 16 amino acids. The ends were cut back, 1 base at V and 6 bases at J, with 16 bases in the middle. In DNA, the CDR3 is TGTGCCAGCAGCTTAGTGGCTGGGGGGGCCGGAAACATTCAGTACTTC. Protein sequence: CASSLVAGGAGNIQYF.

A remark on this clone: This may be a read error: a much more frequent sequence differs by one nucleotide. The V and J genes are TRBV29-1 and TRBJ1-1, with D uncertain. CDR1 SQVTM and CDR2 ANQGSEA come from the germline V gene. Trimming pared 7 bases from V and 0 bases from J, leaving 12 bases between. The CDR3 is 13 residues long. CDR3 sequence (DNA): TGCAGCGGTGGCCCTAACGTGAACACTGAAGCTTTCTTT. It translates to CSGGPNVNTEAFF.

As to this clone: The same CDR3 is also encoded by other DNA sequences in this sample. This chain links TRBV5-4 with TRBJ2-7; TRBD2 aligns across 8 bases. Unmatched junction bases numbered 1, after V lost 1 base and J lost 1 base. The germline V gene encodes CDR1 SGHNT and CDR2 YYREEE (reference sequence). The CDR3 covers 14 residues. The CDR3 here is CASSLTSGSYEQYF. The CDR3, as DNA: TGTGCCAGCAGCTTGACTAGCGGTTCCTACGAGCAGTACTTC.

The V gene is TRBV5-1, the J gene TRBJ2-5; no firm D call. The CDR3 contains 13 residues. V was cut by 3 bases and J by 5 bases, with 11 bases left in between. Germline V gene data show CDR1 as SGHRS and CDR2 as YFSETQ. CDR3 bases: TGCGCCAGCAGCTACAACATCGGGGAGACCCAGTACTTC. Its translation is CASSYNIGETQYF.